Listed below are T cell receptor beta chains from one sample, sequenced in a study of shared clonotypes between healthy human individuals. TCRdb's copy holds only in-frame clones and misses some; the assay was immunoSEQ multiplex PCR. The sample records millions of clones, roughly 94% being singletons. Sequenced input: naive CD4+ T cells sorted from blood. The source of these receptors is a man aged 18 to 29 in good health. The conserved cysteine and the conserved F or W are not part of the CDR3 here. Clone sizes are given selectively: once, few, many, or a class where the clone is expanded.

v_call: TRBV27; clone_size: .; cdr3_aa: ASKSQGISYEQY
v_call: TRBV14; clone_size: once; cdr3_aa: ASSSRLGSINTEAF
v_call: TRBV6-6; clone_size: .; cdr3_aa: ASRAGTAVYEQY
v_call: TRBV5-8; clone_size: .; cdr3_aa: ASSLAGRVITEAF
v_call: TRBV27; clone_size: .; cdr3_aa: ASSQGQGISNQPQH
v_call: TRBV18; clone_size: .; cdr3_aa: ASSPPGTASTDTQY
v_call: TRBV2; clone_size: .; cdr3_aa: ASSEQDPSGNTIY
v_call: TRBV10-2; clone_size: once; cdr3_aa: ASSETGGPNQPQH
v_call: TRBV2; clone_size: .; cdr3_aa: ASSFGTSGTYEQY
v_call: TRBV11-2; clone_size: .; cdr3_aa: ASSQGTAPTSTDTQY
v_call: TRBV30; clone_size: .; cdr3_aa: AWSTKGAGVGGVETQY
v_call: TRBV5-1; clone_size: .; cdr3_aa: ASEVGLAGVVGELF
v_call: TRBV29-1; clone_size: once; cdr3_aa: SVEDETYGYT
v_call: TRBV29-1; clone_size: .; cdr3_aa: SPKLVGGVETQY
v_call: TRBV19; clone_size: .; cdr3_aa: ASSPTNPTNTGELF
v_call: TRBV5-4; clone_size: .; cdr3_aa: ASSSVGQGASTQY
v_call: TRBV28; clone_size: .; cdr3_aa: ASSPTSGGGDTQY
v_call: TRBV6-6; clone_size: .; cdr3_aa: ASTGAGSYEQY
v_call: TRBV11-2; clone_size: .; cdr3_aa: ASSLARIAYEQY
v_call: TRBV5-4; clone_size: .; cdr3_aa: ASSSSGTGRNEQF
v_call: TRBV5-1; clone_size: .; cdr3_aa: ASSFGGLETQY
v_call: TRBV19; clone_size: .; cdr3_aa: ASSITGVGNQPQH
v_call: TRBV18; clone_size: once; cdr3_aa: ASSQGQGGTEAF
v_call: TRBV6-1; clone_size: .; cdr3_aa: ASSDSLAGGPWY
v_call: TRBV11-2; clone_size: .; cdr3_aa: ASSQDRLNYGYT
v_call: TRBV18; clone_size: .; cdr3_aa: ASSPQGQGAAYEQY
v_call: TRBV4-3; clone_size: .; cdr3_aa: ASSQDWAGNNSPLH
v_call: TRBV6-6; clone_size: .; cdr3_aa: ASSSSGYYGYT
v_call: TRBV19; clone_size: .; cdr3_aa: ASRLTGVVNQPQH
v_call: TRBV4-3; clone_size: .; cdr3_aa: ASSQDPRREINEQY
v_call: TRBV4-2; clone_size: .; cdr3_aa: ASSQEEGISGANVLT
v_call: TRBV30; clone_size: .; cdr3_aa: AWSRDPNTGELF
v_call: TRBV30; clone_size: .; cdr3_aa: AWSVRGWSGNTIY
v_call: TRBV5-5; clone_size: .; cdr3_aa: ASSSYRGNNSPLH
v_call: TRBV6-5; clone_size: .; cdr3_aa: ASRPTGGNSPLH